This TCR beta chain was captured by sequencing in a study of T cells in Graves' hyperthyroidism and ophthalmopathy. To note about this clonotype: Its antigen is unknown.

Study-level points and caveats: Most thyroid clonotypes with frequency above 0.001 were detected in blood.

TCR beta CDR3 region amplification was performed from RNA transcripts. HTBI primers were used for first-round RT-PCR of the TCR CDR3. A single record per CDR3 protein comes from TCRdb applying MiXCR to the multiplex PCR reads. The sample has about 530,000 distinct CDR3 sequences; roughly a sixth are singletons. The source of this sequence is a woman under 30 with Graves' ophthalmopathy. The sample was blood.

The CDR3 DNA sequence: TGTGCCAGTAGTATGGGACAGGGATGGAACACTGAAGCTTTCTTT. It codes for CASSMGQGWNTEAFF. The chain combines TRBV19 with TRBJ1-1, with 9 bases lining up with TRBD1. This CDR3 is built from 15 residues. From germline, CDR1 is LNHDA and CDR2 SQIVND (reference sequence). V lost 3 bases and J lost 1; bases outside the gene matches: 3.